A selection of T cell receptor beta chains follows, all from one sample in a study of blood T cell repertoires in COVID-19. The protocol was immunoSEQ multiplex PCR, while the TCRdb copy is restricted to in-frame clones and leaves out a portion. This sample yields hundreds of thousands of clones, of which roughly 86% are seen a single time; approximately 7.3% belongs to the top ten. Sequencing used peripheral blood. Every receptor here comes from a woman aged 70-85 years with COVID-19, enrolled during active disease. Both conserved end residues are part of each CDR3. The D gene is left open where the match is weak. Only part of the rows carry a size: once, few, many, or a class if the clone is expanded.

>TRBJ1-2|-|TRBD1|TRBV6-5
CASSKDRELYGYTF
TGTGCCAGCAGTAAGGACAGGGAGTTATATGGCTACACCTTC
>TRBJ1-2|-|TRBD1|TRBV6-5
CASSYSTGSGNYGYTF
TGTGCCAGCAGTTACTCGACAGGGTCGGGGAACTATGGCTACACCTTC
>TRBJ1-2|-|-|TRBV7-6
CASSLVQGNYTF
TGTGCCAGCAGCTTAGTTCAGGGTAACTACACCTTC
>TRBJ1-1|-|-|TRBV14
CASSRLRDTKEAFF
TGTGCCAGCAGCCGTCTCCGGGACACTAAGGAAGCTTTCTTT
>TRBJ2-3|once|-|TRBV3-1/TRBV3-2
CASSLLDTQYF
TGTGCCAGCAGCCTACTAGATACGCAGTATTTT
>TRBJ1-4|-|TRBD1|TRBV19
CASSFTGQGSEKLFF
TGTGCCAGTAGTTTTACGGGACAGGGGAGCGAAAAACTGTTTTTT
>TRBJ1-5|-|-|TRBV11-2
CASSLGTGSNQPQHF
TGTGCCAGCAGCTTAGGTACGGGTTCCAATCAGCCCCAGCATTTT
>TRBJ2-7|-|TRBD1|TRBV9
CASSPGGSSYEQYF
TGTGCCAGCAGTCCAGGGGGTTCCTCCTACGAGCAGTACTTC
>TRBJ1-6|-|-|TRBV4-3
CASSQNRANSPLHF
TGCGCCAGCAGCCAAAACAGGGCTAATTCACCCCTCCACTTT
>TRBJ1-4|once|TRBD1|TRBV4-1
CASSLDEGQGVKLFF
TGCGCCAGCAGCCTCGACGAGGGACAGGGGGTAAAACTGTTTTTT
>TRBJ2-2|-|-|TRBV7-3
CASSFTPLALAGELFF
TGTGCCAGCAGCTTCACCCCGTTGGCGCTAGCCGGGGAGCTGTTTTTT
>TRBJ2-6|-|TRBD1|TRBV9
CASSPGTGASGANVLTF
TGTGCCAGCAGTCCCGGAACAGGGGCCTCTGGGGCCAACGTCCTGACTTTC
>TRBJ2-4|-|-|TRBV7-9
CASSIPTLAKNIQYF
TGTGCCAGCTCTATCCCCACCCTAGCCAAAAACATTCAGTACTTC
>TRBJ1-1|-|-|TRBV5-6
CASKALVPTENTEAFF
TGTGCCAGCAAAGCTTTGGTCCCGACAGAAAACACTGAAGCTTTCTTT
>TRBJ1-2|-|-|TRBV4-1
CASSQDGDGLNYGYTF
TGCGCCAGCAGCCAAGACGGAGACGGTCTTAACTATGGCTACACCTTC
>TRBJ2-7|-|-|TRBV7-2
CASGGGEQYF
TGTGCCAGCGGAGGCGGCGAGCAGTACTTC
>TRBJ1-2|-|-|TRBV28
CASTPTGTILYGYTF
TGTGCCAGCACCCCTACAGGGACCATACTCTATGGCTACACCTTC
>TRBJ2-2|-|TRBD1|TRBV2
CASGGQGASGELFF
TGTGCCAGCGGGGGACAGGGGGCCTCCGGGGAGCTGTTTTTT
>TRBJ2-2|-|-|TRBV21-1
CASSKARNTGELFF
TGTGCCAGCAGCAAAGCCAGGAACACCGGGGAGCTGTTTTTT
>TRBJ2-3|once|TRBD2|TRBV20-1
CSASSGGNTDTQYF
TGCAGTGCCAGTAGCGGGGGGAACACAGATACGCAGTATTTT
>TRBJ1-5|-|-|TRBV4-2
CASSPRRGGEGQPQHF
TGTGCCAGCAGCCCAAGGAGGGGTGGAGAGGGGCAGCCCCAGCATTTT
>TRBJ1-1|-|-|TRBV5-1
CASSFQDTYTEAFF
TGCGCCAGCAGCTTCCAGGACACTTACACTGAAGCTTTCTTT
>TRBJ2-7|few|TRBD1|TRBV28
CASRQGHSYEQYF
TGTGCCAGCAGACAGGGGCACTCCTACGAGCAGTACTTC